The clone carrying this TCR beta chain was seen once. This CDR3 is built from 15 residues. V was shortened by 0 bases and J by 5 bases, with 13 bases between the two germline ends. Germline assignment: CDR1 WSHSY and CDR2 SAAADI. The data stem from a study of shared clonotypes between healthy human individuals. Profiling relied on immunoSEQ multiplex PCR, and the TCRdb table lists in-frame clones only, not all of them. The sample carries roughly 2 million clones, about 94% recorded once. V is TRBV10-2 and J is TRBJ2-5, with a possible D match to TRBD2 (6 bases). The TCR was taken from a man younger than 35 in good health. Sequencing used naive CD4+ T cells sorted from blood. The subset: CD45RA+ positively selected. In DNA, the CDR3 is TGCGCCAGCAGTGAGTCCGGAGGGGCTGTGGAGACCCAGTACTTC. It translates to CASSESGGAVETQYF.